Below are 15 T cell receptor beta chains sequenced from a single sample in a study of Ad26.COV2.S vaccination and SARS-CoV-2 variants. This sample's treatment: about 20 received Ad26.COV2.S at low or high dose, single or two shots; a few received placebo; per-sample allocation not given. Sample collection was performed on day 63 after the first vaccine or placebo injection. Sequencing was performed with immunoSEQ multiplex PCR; in TCRdb, only in-frame clones are kept and a portion is missing. Here the sample spans nearly 400,000 clones, 70% to 90% being singletons. This sample comprised peripheral blood, obtained in a trial of Ad26.COV2.S vaccine versus placebo. The receptors here all came from a person aged 18 to 65 who received the Ad26.COV2.S COVID-19 vaccine or a placebo.

This clone was observed a single time. The chain uses TRBV10-3 and TRBJ1-6, with D tentatively TRBD1 (5 bases). Germline lookup yields CDR1 ENHRY and CDR2 SYGVKD. This CDR3 comprises 13 residues. V gave up 3 bases and J gave up 7 bases, with 7 bases separating them. The CDR3 loop is CAISEGENSPLHF. The CDR3 DNA sequence: TGTGCCATCAGTGAAGGGGAAAATTCACCCCTCCACTTT.

V is TRBV9 and J is TRBJ1-1; D gene unclear. The CDR3 extends over 14 amino acids. The V end lost 2 bases, the J end lost 4 bases, and 12 bases lay between the germline ends. Germline V gene data show CDR1 as SGDLS and CDR2 as YYNGEE. The CDR3: CASSVSGMSTEAFF. DNA of the CDR3: TGTGCCAGCAGCGTGTCAGGAATGAGCACTGAAGCTTTCTTT.

This chain joins TRBV21-1 and TRBJ2-3. TRBV21-1 is recorded as a pseudogene. The CDR3 consists of 14 residues. The CDR3 coding sequence is TGTGCCAGCCCCCTCCGGGGGCGGACAGATACGCAGTATTTT. It codes for CASPLRGRTDTQYF.

The genes are TRBV5-8 and TRBJ2-2; weak D call: TRBD2 (5 bases). V gave up 9 bases and J gave up 7 bases, with 16 bases separating them. Germline lookup yields CDR1 SGHTS and CDR2 YDEGEE. The CDR3 runs to 13 residues. The CDR3 protein is CANKGVPGGELFF. In nucleotides, the CDR3 is TGTGCCAACAAGGGAGTACCCGGCGGGGAGCTGTTTTTT.

The chain has TRBV3-1 (or the pseudogene TRBV3-2) and TRBJ2-2; 9 nucleotides align to TRBD1. Trimming at V came to 4 bases and at J to 4 bases, leaving 4 bases not matched to a gene. This CDR3 is built from 15 residues. Germline V gene lookup returns CDR1 LGHDT and CDR2 YNNKEL (reference sequence). The CDR3 DNA is TGTGCCAGCAGCCTCCGGACAGGGGCCACCGGGGAGCTGTTTTTT. Protein sequence: CASSLRTGATGELFF.

V and J are TRBV28 and TRBJ2-7, with a tentative D call TRBD2 (5 bases). V was trimmed by 3 bases and J by 3 bases, leaving 12 bases between them. Germline CDR1 and CDR2: MDHEN and SYDVKM. The CDR3 is made up of 14 amino acids. CDR3 sequence reads: CASSFGGLGYEQYF. The CDR3 DNA reads TGTGCCAGCAGTTTCGGCGGGCTGGGCTACGAGCAGTACTTC.

This sequence joins TRBV3-1 (or the pseudogene TRBV3-2) and TRBJ2-1; 10 nucleotides align to TRBD2. Germline loops: CDR1 LGHDT, CDR2 YNNKEL (reference sequence). This CDR3 comprises 17 residues. The J segment lost 6 bases and the V segment lost 1 base, leaving 9 bases of the junction unmatched. The CDR3: CASSQVPPTSGFNEQFF. In DNA, the CDR3 is TGTGCCAGCAGCCAAGTCCCCCCGACTAGCGGGTTCAATGAGCAGTTCTTC.

This clone came up once. J is TRBJ2-7 and V is TRBV19; no firm D call. Germline CDR1 reads LNHDA; CDR2 reads SQIVND (reference sequence). This CDR3 has 13 residues. Trimming removed 7 bases from V and 2 bases from J, with 12 bases in between. The CDR3 is CASTSHGTYEQYF. In nucleotides, the CDR3 is TGTGCCAGTACCTCCCATGGGACCTACGAGCAGTACTTC. The variable domain in full, completed from reference TRBV19 and TRBJ2-7, reads DGGITQSPKYLFRKEGQNVTLSCEQNLNHDAMYWYRQDPGQGLRLIYYSQIVNDFQKGDIAEGYSVSREKKESFPLTVTSAQKNPTAFYLCASTSHGTYEQYFGPGTRLTVT.

This clone was observed a few times. The chain recombines TRBV4-2 with TRBJ2-1, with D possibly being TRBD2 (6 bases). V was pared by 2 bases and J by 3 bases, with 11 bases between. The V gene's germline CDR1 is LGHNA and CDR2 YNFKEQ. The CDR3 is 15 amino acids. The CDR3 loop is CASSQSREVYNEQFF. The DNA for the CDR3 is TGTGCCAGCAGCCAAAGCAGGGAGGTCTACAATGAGCAGTTCTTC.

The J gene is TRBJ1-5, the V gene TRBV28; possibly TRBD1 for D (5 bases). Between the trimmed V and J ends, which lost 7 bases and 4 bases, there was a span of 17 bases. The CDR3 consists of 15 residues. Germline CDR1 MDHEN, CDR2 SYDVKM. CDR3 in amino acids: CASTGTRGRNQPQHF. CDR3 DNA: TGTGCCAGCACCGGGACCCGGGGTAGAAATCAGCCCCAGCATTTT.

This clone was counted only a few times. The chain joins TRBV14 to TRBJ2-2; D ambiguous. This CDR3 comprises 14 residues. Deletions cut 4 bases from V and 5 bases from J, with 11 bases between. The V gene's germline CDR1 is SGHDN and CDR2 FVKESK. The CDR3 is CASSLPSITGELFF. The DNA of the CDR3 is TGTGCCAGCAGCCTCCCTAGTATTACCGGGGAGCTGTTTTTT.

V gene TRBV29-1 combines with J gene TRBJ2-5, with 10 bases aligning to TRBD2. CDR3 length: 15 residues. Germline V gene sequence: CDR1 SQVTM, CDR2 ANQGSEA. J lost 4 bases, V lost 6 bases, and 11 bases had no gene match. The CDR3 loop reads CSVSIAGGLGETQYF. The CDR3 DNA reads as TGCAGCGTCTCGATAGCGGGAGGATTGGGAGAGACCCAGTACTTC.

This chain connects TRBV5-1 to TRBJ1-1; D is ambiguous. Germline V gives CDR1 SGHRS, CDR2 YFSETQ. V lost 1 base and J 2 bases, leaving 9 bases between the germline ends. The CDR3 covers 14 residues. The CDR3 DNA follows: TGCGCCAGCAGCTTGTCAGGACCTAACACTGAAGCTTTCTTT. Translation: CASSLSGPNTEAFF.

The gene calls are TRBV5-5 and TRBJ1-2, with a tentative D call TRBD1 (5 bases). CDR1 SGHKS and CDR2 YYEKEE come from the germline V gene (reference sequence). Trimming removed 4 bases from V and 7 bases from J, with 17 bases in between. CDR3 length equals 14 residues. CDR3 coding DNA: TGTGCCAGCAGCCTGGATGGGGGTTCGGGTGGCTACACCTTC. Its protein is CASSLDGGSGGYTF.

The chain combines TRBV5-4 with TRBJ1-1; D remains ambiguous. This CDR3 comprises 13 residues. Germline CDR1 is SGHNT and CDR2 is YYREEE (reference sequence). V was clipped by 7 bases and J by 0 bases, with 10 bases between them. As DNA, the CDR3 is TGTGCCAGCGGCCGGATCCTGAACACTGAAGCTTTCTTT. Protein: CASGRILNTEAFF.